Shown below are 9 T cell receptor beta chains from a single sample sequenced in a study of CD8+ T cells in alopecia areata. The sequencing template was cDNA reverse transcribed from extracted RNA. Produced via immunoSEQ multiplex PCR; TCRdb's table is partial and in-frame only. The sample lists 120,000 to 150,000 clones, 86% seen once, with around 14% in the top ten. Treatment given: oral pan-JAK inhibitor, 5-10 mg twice daily. The specimen comprised CD8+ T cells sorted from blood, sampled at week 4, from a patient treated with tofacitinib. Every receptor here comes from a human donor with alopecia areata.

V usage is TRBV5-1 and J usage is TRBJ2-7, with D possibly being TRBD2 (6 bases). Trimming took off 0 bases at V and 3 bases at J, with 10 bases between the two ends. This CDR3 has 14 amino acids. In germline, CDR1 is SGHRS, CDR2 YFSETQ. CDR3 residues: CASSLAGRLYEQYF. In nucleotides, the CDR3 is TGCGCCAGCAGCTTGGCAGGGAGGCTCTACGAGCAGTACTTC.

This clone was picked up many times. V usage is TRBV9 and J usage is TRBJ1-1; perhaps TRBD1 as D (5 bases). Germline V gene lookup returns CDR1 SGDLS and CDR2 YYNGEE. With 3 bases removed from V and 6 bases from J, the gap between germline ends came to 12 bases. This CDR3 region has 13 residues. The CDR3 sequence is CASSAGMRPEAFF. The CDR3 coding sequence is TGTGCCAGCAGCGCAGGGATGAGGCCTGAAGCTTTCTTT.

This clone was counted only a few times. Other DNA sequences from this sample encode an identical CDR3 as well. The rearrangement joins TRBV6-1 to TRBJ2-7; tentatively, D is TRBD1 (5 bases). V lost 1 base and J 0 bases, leaving 10 bases between the germline ends. This CDR3 is 15 amino acids long. Per germline, CDR1 MNHNS and CDR2 SASEGT. CDR3 residues: CASSEGQRSSYEQYF. The DNA for the CDR3 is TGTGCCAGCAGTGAAGGACAGAGGAGCTCCTACGAGCAGTACTTC.

V gene TRBV25-1 combines with J gene TRBJ2-7, with TRBD1 matching 8 bases. V shed 4 bases, J shed 3 bases, and the junction held 14 bases outside the gene matches. The CDR3 loop spans 17 amino acids. The germline gives CDR1 MGHDK, CDR2 SYGVNS. The CDR3 DNA is TGTGCCAGCAGTGGGAGCACCGGGACAGGAAGCTTCTACGAGCAGTACTTC. Protein product: CASSGSTGTGSFYEQYF.

This clone has just a few counts. The chain carries TRBV27 and TRBJ2-7, with 11 bases matching TRBD2. In germline, CDR1 is MNHEY, CDR2 SMNVEV (reference sequence). The CDR3 has 15 amino acids. Unmatched junction bases numbered 4, after V lost 0 bases and J lost 6 bases. In DNA form, the CDR3 reads TGTGCCAGCAGTTTATCGACTAGCGGGACAGCCGAGCAGTACTTC. Encoded protein: CASSLSTSGTAEQYF.

The chain joins TRBV30 to TRBJ1-5; tentative D call: TRBD1 (5 bases). The CDR3 is made up of 13 amino acids. Germline values: CDR1 GTSNPN, CDR2 SVGIG (reference sequence). V was cut by 2 bases and J by 6 bases, with 11 bases left in between. Here the CDR3 reads CAWSTLTGQPQHF. The CDR3, as DNA: TGTGCCTGGAGTACCCTAACAGGTCAGCCCCAGCATTTT.

This chain links TRBV30 with TRBJ2-6; unclear D gene. The CDR3 has 14 residues. Deletions cut 1 base from V and 0 bases from J, with 4 bases between. Per the germline V gene, CDR1 is GTSNPN and CDR2 is SVGIG (reference sequence). The CDR3 DNA reads TGTGCCTGGAGTGGGGACTCTGGGGCCAACGTCCTGACTTTC. This translates into CAWSGDSGANVLTF. Supplemented by reference TRBV30 and TRBJ2-6, the full variable domain reads SQTIHQWPATLVQPVGSPLSLECTVEGTSNPNLYWYRQAAGRGLQLLFYSVGIGQISSEVPQNLSASRPQDRQFILSSKKLLLSDSGFYLCAWSGDSGANVLTFGAGSRLTVL.

This clone was counted once. The gene calls are TRBV6-6 and TRBJ2-7, with D possibly being TRBD2 (5 bases). V was trimmed by 2 bases and J by 1 base, leaving 9 bases between them. The CDR3 contains 14 residues. In germline, CDR1 is MNHNY, CDR2 SVGAGI (reference sequence). Here the CDR3 DNA reads TGTGCCAGCAGTTACGGCCGGAGGTCCTACGAGCAGTACTTC. This sequence encodes CASSYGRRSYEQYF.

The chain combines TRBV29-1 with TRBJ2-6; D is unresolved. V lost 3 bases and J lost 2, with 11 bases in between. Germline assignment: CDR1 SQVTM and CDR2 ANQGSEA. The CDR3 is made up of 15 amino acids. Here the CDR3 reads CSVESPSTGANVLTF. The CDR3 DNA is TGCAGCGTTGAGAGTCCTTCCACTGGGGCCAACGTCCTGACTTTC.